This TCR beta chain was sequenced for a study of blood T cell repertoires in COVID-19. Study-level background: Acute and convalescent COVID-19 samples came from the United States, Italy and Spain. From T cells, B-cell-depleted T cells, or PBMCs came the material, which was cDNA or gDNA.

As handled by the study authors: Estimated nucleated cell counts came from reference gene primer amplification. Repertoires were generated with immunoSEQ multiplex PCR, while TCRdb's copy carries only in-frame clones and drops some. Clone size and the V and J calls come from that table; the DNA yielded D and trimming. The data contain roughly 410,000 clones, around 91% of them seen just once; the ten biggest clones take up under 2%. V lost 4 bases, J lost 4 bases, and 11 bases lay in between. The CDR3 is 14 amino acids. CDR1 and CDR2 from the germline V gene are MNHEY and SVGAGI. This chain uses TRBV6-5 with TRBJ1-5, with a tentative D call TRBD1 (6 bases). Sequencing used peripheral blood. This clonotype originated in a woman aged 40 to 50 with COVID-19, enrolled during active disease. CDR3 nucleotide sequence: TGTGCCAGCAGTTTACAGGGTGGGAATCAGCCCCAGCATTTT. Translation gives CASSLQGGNQPQHF.